This TCR beta chain was captured in a study of cytomegalovirus exposure and HLA in healthy donors. General study results and limits: The study recorded about 150 TCR beta chains that were cytomegalovirus-associated.

This CDR3 contains 16 residues. Per the germline V gene, CDR1 is LGHNA and CDR2 is YSLEER. V lost 1 base to trimming and J lost 0 bases, with 12 bases between them. Primers: 60 Vbeta forward and 13 Jbeta reverse. Generated by immunoSEQ multiplex PCR, the TCRdb table keeps only in-frame clones and is missing some. The sample lists about 150,000 clones; around 10% were seen once. Remarks on this clone: The antigen is undetermined.

The clonotype comes from a male donor in good health and CMV-seronegative. This chain links TRBV4-3 with TRBJ1-1; D may be TRBD1 (6 bases). The sample was PBMCs. CDR3 coding DNA: TGCGCCAGCAGCCAAGGACGACAGGTCTTGAACACTGAAGCTTTCTTT. Its translation is CASSQGRQVLNTEAFF.